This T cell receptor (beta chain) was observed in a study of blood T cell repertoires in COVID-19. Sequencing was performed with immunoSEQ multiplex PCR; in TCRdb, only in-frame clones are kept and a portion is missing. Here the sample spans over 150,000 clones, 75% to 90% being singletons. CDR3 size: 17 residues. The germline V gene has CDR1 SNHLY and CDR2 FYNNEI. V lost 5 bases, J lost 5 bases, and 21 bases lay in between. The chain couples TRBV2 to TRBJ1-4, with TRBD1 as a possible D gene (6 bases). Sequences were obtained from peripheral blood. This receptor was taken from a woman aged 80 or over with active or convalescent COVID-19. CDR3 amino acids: CASSLGGAGGSNEKLFF. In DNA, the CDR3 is TGTGCCAGCAGTCTAGGGGGGGCGGGAGGTTCCAATGAAAAACTGTTTTTT.